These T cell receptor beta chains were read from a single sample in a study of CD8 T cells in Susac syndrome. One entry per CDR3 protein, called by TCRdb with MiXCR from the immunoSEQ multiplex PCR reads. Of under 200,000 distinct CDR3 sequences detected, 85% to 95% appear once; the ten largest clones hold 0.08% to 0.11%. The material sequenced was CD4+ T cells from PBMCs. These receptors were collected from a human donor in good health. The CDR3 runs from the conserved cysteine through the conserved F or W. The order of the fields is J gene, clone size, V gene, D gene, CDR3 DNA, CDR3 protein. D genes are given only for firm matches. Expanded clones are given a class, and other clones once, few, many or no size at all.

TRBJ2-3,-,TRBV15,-,TGTGCCACCACCCCCCGGGGCGGAGCTACTTACACAGATACGCAGTATTTT,CATTPRGGATYTDTQYF
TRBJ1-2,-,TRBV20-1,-,TGCAGTGCTAGGGGGAGGGAGATCTACTATGGCTACACCTTC,CSARGREIYYGYTF
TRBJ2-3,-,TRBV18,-,TGTGCCAGCTCACCACCGTCTACGAGCGATACGCAGTATTTT,CASSPPSTSDTQYF
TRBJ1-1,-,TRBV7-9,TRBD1,TGTGCCAGCAGCTGGGGACAGGGAACTGAAGCTTTCTTT,CASSWGQGTEAFF
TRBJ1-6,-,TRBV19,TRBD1,TGTGCCAGTAGTGAGGACAGGGGGAATTCACCCCTCCACTTT,CASSEDRGNSPLHF
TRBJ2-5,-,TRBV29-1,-,TGCAGCGTTGGTTCCAGTGCCCAAGAGACCCAGTACTTC,CSVGSSAQETQYF
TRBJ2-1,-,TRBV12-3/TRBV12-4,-,TGTGCCAGCACCCCTGGGAGGGGGGACTCCTACAATGAGCAGTTCTTC,CASTPGRGDSYNEQFF
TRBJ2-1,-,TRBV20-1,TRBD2,TGCAGTGCTAGTGTACCGGGACTAGCGGGGGGGTCCAATGAGCAGTTCTTC,CSASVPGLAGGSNEQFF
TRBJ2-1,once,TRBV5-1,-,TGCGCCAGCAGTCGGACCCATATGGGGGATGAGCAGTTCTTC,CASSRTHMGDEQFF
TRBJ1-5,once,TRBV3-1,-,TGTGCCAGCAGCCCCGCGCAGCTCAATCAGCCCCAGCATTTT,CASSPAQLNQPQHF
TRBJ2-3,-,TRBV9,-,TGTGCCAGCGAGGACAGAAGCACAGATACGCAGTATTTT,CASEDRSTDTQYF
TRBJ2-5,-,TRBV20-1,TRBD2,TGCAGTGCTAGAGATTCGGCCCGGGGGGGCCGGGAGACCCAGTACTTC,CSARDSARGGRETQYF
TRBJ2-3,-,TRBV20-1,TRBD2,TGCAGTGCTAGAAGGCGGGGGTATCAGACCTATACGCAGTATTTT,CSARRRGYQTYTQYF
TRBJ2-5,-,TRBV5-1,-,TGCGCCAGCAGCTTGGGTTCCATGGGAGGAGAGACCCAGTACTTC,CASSLGSMGGETQYF
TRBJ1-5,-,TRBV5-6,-,TGTGCCAGCAGCTTGAACAGTGGGAACTTCGGACCCCAGCATTTT,CASSLNSGNFGPQHF
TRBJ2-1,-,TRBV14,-,TGTGCCAGCGCCCAAGATACATACAATGAGCAGTTCTTC,CASAQDTYNEQFF
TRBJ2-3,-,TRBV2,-,TGTGCCACCCAAACCAATACAGATACGCAGTATTTT,CATQTNTDTQYF
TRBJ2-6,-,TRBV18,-,TGTGCCAGCTCACCGGAGAGTTCTGGGGCCAACGTCCTGACTTTC,CASSPESSGANVLTF
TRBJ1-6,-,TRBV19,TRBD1,TGTGCCAGTAGTACTGGGACAGGGGGCCGCCGAAATTCACCCCTCCACTTT,CASSTGTGGRRNSPLHF
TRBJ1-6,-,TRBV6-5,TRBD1,TGTGCCTGTAGGGACAGGGGTTATAATTCACCCCTCCACTTT,CACRDRGYNSPLHF
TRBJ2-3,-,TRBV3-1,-,TGTGCCAGCAGCCTCCCACCCCCTGGTGCAGATACGCAGTATTTT,CASSLPPPGADTQYF
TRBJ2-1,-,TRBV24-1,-,TGTGCCACCAGTGATTTGAGGGGTAACCGCCATGAGCAGTTCTTC,CATSDLRGNRHEQFF
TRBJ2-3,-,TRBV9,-,TGTGCCAGCAGCGTAGGCTTCACAGATACGCAGTATTTT,CASSVGFTDTQYF
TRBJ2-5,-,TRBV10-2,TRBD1,TGCGCCAGCAGACGGGACAGGGGCGAGACCCAGTACTTC,CASRRDRGETQYF
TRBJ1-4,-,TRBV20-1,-,TGCAGTGCTATGGTCGAAAAACTGTTTTTT,CSAMVEKLFF
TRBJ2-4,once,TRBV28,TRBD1,TGTGCCAGCATCCGGGGGGGACAGGGGTACAACATTCAGTACTTC,CASIRGGQGYNIQYF
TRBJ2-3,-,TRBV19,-,TGTGCCAGCCACGCTGGGGTTGTCGGCACAGATACGCAGTATTTT,CASHAGVVGTDTQYF
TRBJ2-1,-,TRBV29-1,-,TGCAGCGTTCGTCGTCCGGCCGCCAATGAGCAGTTCTTC,CSVRRPAANEQFF
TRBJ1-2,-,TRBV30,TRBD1,TGTGCCTGGAGCGCCGGGACAGGCGGCGGCACCTTC,CAWSAGTGGGTF
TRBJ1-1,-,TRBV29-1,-,TGCAGCGTCAGGGCCTTACCGGGACACGAATCACTTTCAAACACTGAAGCTTTCTTT,CSVRALPGHESLSNTEAFF
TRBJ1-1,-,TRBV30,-,TGTGCCTGGGGAGCCATTGATCCACTAGGCGCTTTCTTT,CAWGAIDPLGAFF
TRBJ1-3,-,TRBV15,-,TGTGCCACCAGCAGAGACCGTTCTTCTGACACCATATATTTT,CATSRDRSSDTIYF
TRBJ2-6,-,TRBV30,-,TGTGCCTGGAGCCCTGGGGCCAACGTCCTGACTTTC,CAWSPGANVLTF
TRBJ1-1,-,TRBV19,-,TGTGCCAGTAGTAGCAGGAGGGGCACTGAAGCTTTCTTT,CASSSRRGTEAFF
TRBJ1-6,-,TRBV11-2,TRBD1,TGTGCCAGCAGCCTGCGGGACAGCTATAATTCACCCCTCCACTTT,CASSLRDSYNSPLHF
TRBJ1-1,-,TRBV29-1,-,TGCAGCGCGTTGGGAAGGCGGGGTGGCACTGAAGCTTTCTTT,CSALGRRGGTEAFF
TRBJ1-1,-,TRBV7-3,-,TGTGCCAGCAGCTTAAGAGGGACAAACACTGAAGCTTTCTTT,CASSLRGTNTEAFF
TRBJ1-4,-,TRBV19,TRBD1,TGTGCCAGTTCCCGGGACAGGGAAGGTGAAAAACTGTTTTTT,CASSRDREGEKLFF
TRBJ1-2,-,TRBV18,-,TGTGCCAGCTCATCATACCTAGACGGAAGAAACTATGGCTACACCTTC,CASSSYLDGRNYGYTF
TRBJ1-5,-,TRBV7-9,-,TGTGCCAGCAGCTTGGGGGACCTCAGCAATCAGCCCCAGCATTTT,CASSLGDLSNQPQHF
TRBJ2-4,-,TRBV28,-,TGTGCCAGCAGTTTATCTACTACAAGGGATATTCAGTACTTC,CASSLSTTRDIQYF
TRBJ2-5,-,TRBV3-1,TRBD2,TGTGCCAGCAGCAAGACTCTGGTAGCGGGGGTGCAAGAGACCCAGTACTTC,CASSKTLVAGVQETQYF
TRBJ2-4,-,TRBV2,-,TGTGCCAGCACCCGGCCACGAGGCATTCAGTACTTC,CASTRPRGIQYF
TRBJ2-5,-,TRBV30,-,TGTGCCTGGAGTTTAGAGACCCAGTACTTC,CAWSLETQYF
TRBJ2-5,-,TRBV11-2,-,TGTGCCAGCGGGTCGGCGGGGCCACAAGAGACCCAGTACTTC,CASGSAGPQETQYF
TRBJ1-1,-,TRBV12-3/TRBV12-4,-,TGTGCCAGCAGCGCAAGGGGGGGTGGGACTGAAGCTTTCTTT,CASSARGGGTEAFF
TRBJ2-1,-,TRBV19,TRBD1,TGTGCCAGTAGTCTACAGGGGACCTACAATGAGCAGTTCTTC,CASSLQGTYNEQFF
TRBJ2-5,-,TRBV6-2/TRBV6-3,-,TGTGCCAGCAGTTACAAGGGACTGGATGGGGAGACCCAGTACTTC,CASSYKGLDGETQYF
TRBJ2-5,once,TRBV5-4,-,TGTGCCAGCAGCCGCGGGGACTACCAAGAGACCCAGTACTTC,CASSRGDYQETQYF
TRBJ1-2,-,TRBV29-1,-,TGCAGCGGGACAGAGGGGGACTCTGGCTACACCTTC,CSGTEGDSGYTF
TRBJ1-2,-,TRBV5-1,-,TGCGCCAGCAGCTTGGGCGGGGGACGGAGAGATAACTATGGCTACACCTTC,CASSLGGGRRDNYGYTF